Below, 18 T cell receptor beta chains from the same sample are listed, as sequenced in a study of identical twins. MiXCR, applied by TCRdb to the 5' RACE reads, yields one record per CDR3 protein. The sample has 220,000 or so distinct CDR3 sequences; approximately 7% are singletons. These records were also assigned to another study, of yellow fever vaccine responses in identical twins.

Material: memory (CD45RO+) T cells sorted from blood. Receptor source: a woman younger than 30 in good health.

V and J are TRBV5-6 and TRBJ2-2, with TRBD2 matching 9 bases. Germline values: CDR1 SGHDT, CDR2 YYEEEE. V lost 0 bases to trimming and J lost 7 bases; unmatched junction nucleotides: 4. The CDR3 has 15 amino acids. In nucleotides, the CDR3 is TGTGCCAGCAGCTTGGCGGGACTAGCCGTCGGGGAGCTGTTTTTT. This encodes CASSLAGLAVGELFF.

The rearrangement joins TRBV7-9 to TRBJ2-3, with D tentatively TRBD1 (7 bases). There are 16 residues in the CDR3. V was trimmed by 5 bases and J by 4 bases, leaving 19 bases between them. CDR1 and CDR2 from the germline V gene are SEHNR and FQNEAQ (reference sequence). Written as DNA, the CDR3 is TGTGCCAGCAGCCTCAACAGGGGAGGCTCTTCAGATACGCAGTATTTT. Its protein is CASSLNRGGSSDTQYF. Full variable domain (remainder filled in from reference TRBV7-9 and TRBJ2-3): DTGVSQNPRHKITKRGQNVTFRCDPISEHNRLYWYRQTLGQGPEFLTYFQNEAQLEKSRLLSDRFSAERPKGSFSTLEIQRTEQGDSAMYLCASSLNRGGSSDTQYFGPGTRLTVL.

This clonotype was seen repeatedly, ten times or more. The rearrangement links TRBV28 to TRBJ2-5; 7 nucleotides line up with TRBD2. The CDR3 is made up of 13 amino acids. CDR1 is MDHEN, CDR2 SYDVKM, per germline. V trimming: 8 bases; J trimming: 4 bases; junction bases outside the gene matches: 7. CDR3 nucleotides: TGTGCCAGCCTCCCTGGGGGGGGAGAGACCCAGTACTTC. Translation: CASLPGGGETQYF.

This clonotype occurred many times. DNA of the CDR3: TGTGCCAGCACCAGTTTCGACAGAATAACAGATACGCAGTATTTT. Its protein product is CASTSFDRITDTQYF. The chain couples TRBV28 to TRBJ2-3, with a weak D call TRBD1 (5 bases). The germline CDR1 and CDR2 sequences are MDHEN and SYDVKM. CDR3 length equals 15 residues. Trimming cost V 7 bases and J 3 bases, with 17 bases left between them.

This clonotype was observed many times. The gene calls are TRBV7-2 and TRBJ1-1; D unclear. Germline CDR1 is SGHTA and CDR2 is FQGNSA. The CDR3 is made up of 13 amino acids. The V gene lost 3 bases and the J gene lost 12 bases, with 17 bases spanning the gap. The CDR3 sequence: CASSFRARVGTFF. For the CDR3, the DNA is TGTGCCAGCAGCTTCCGGGCGAGGGTGGGAACTTTCTTT. The full variable domain, with the rest looked up from reference TRBV7-2 and TRBJ1-1, is GAGVSQSPSNKVTEKGKDVELRCDPISGHTALYWYRQSLGQGLEFLIYFQGNSAPDKSGLPSDRFSAERTGGSVSTLTIQRTQQEDSAVYLCASSFRARVGTFFGQGTRLTVV.

This clonotype was found many times. V gene TRBV10-2 combines with J gene TRBJ1-1, with a possible D match to TRBD1 (5 bases). The CDR3 sequence is 13 residues long. Trimming took off 7 bases at V and 4 bases at J, with 13 bases between the two ends. Germline CDR1 is WSHSY and CDR2 is SAAADI. Here the CDR3 reads CASMGRGGTEAFF. CDR3 in DNA: TGCGCCAGCATGGGGCGCGGGGGCACTGAAGCTTTCTTT.

This clonotype was detected many times. V gene TRBV6-5 combines with J gene TRBJ1-5; 8 bases map to TRBD1. The ends lost 4 bases at V and 0 bases at J; junction bases unmatched: 14. This CDR3 is 19 amino acids long. Germline V gene data show CDR1 as MNHEY and CDR2 as SVGAGI. CDR3 in amino acids: CASSSWAWDRHLSNQPQHF. The CDR3 DNA reads as TGTGCCAGCAGTTCCTGGGCGTGGGACAGGCACCTTAGCAATCAGCCCCAGCATTTT.

The J gene is TRBJ2-1, the V gene TRBV11-2, with D possibly TRBD2 on 6 matching bases. This CDR3 spans 15 amino acids. The V gene's germline CDR1 is SGHAT and CDR2 FQNNGV. Trimming shortened V by 5 bases and J by 4 bases, and 15 bases separated the two germline ends. The CDR3 spells CASSPGTGLYNEQFF. As DNA, the CDR3 is TGTGCCAGCAGCCCCGGGACTGGACTTTACAATGAGCAGTTCTTC.

In its sample, this clonotype was seen a few times. This sequence joins TRBV2 and TRBJ2-7; perhaps TRBD1 as D (6 bases). CDR3 size: 15 residues. V lost 1 base and J 5 bases, leaving 15 bases between the germline ends. The V gene's germline CDR1 is SNHLY and CDR2 FYNNEI. Written as DNA, the CDR3 is TGTGCCAGCAGTGAAGGCGGGCAGGGGCTTGACGAGCAGTACGTC. It translates to CASSEGGQGLDEQYV.

This clonotype was picked up many times. The chain employs TRBV28 and TRBJ1-2, with 7 bases aligning to TRBD1. The CDR3 is made up of 15 amino acids. Germline-derived CDR1 and CDR2 are MDHEN and SYDVKM. V shed 6 bases and J 4 bases; nucleotides not matched to a gene: 11. CDR3 bases: TGTGCCAGCAGGACCTCAGGGGGTGGCGGCTATGGCTACACCTTC. This encodes CASRTSGGGGYGYTF.

V and J are TRBV19 and TRBJ2-7; TRBD1 matches 7 bases. Trimming removed 6 bases from V and 0 bases from J; junction bases left unmatched: 5. The CDR3 is 14 amino acids. Germline values: CDR1 LNHDA, CDR2 SQIVND (reference sequence). The CDR3 bases are TGTGCCAGTAGGGGGACAGTAACCTCCTACGAGCAGTACTTC. This gives the protein CASRGTVTSYEQYF.

Concerning this clonotype: Being one base from a much bigger clone, this may be a read error. V is TRBV2 and J is TRBJ1-3; maybe TRBD1 (6 bases). The CDR3 contains 15 residues. CDR1 SNHLY and CDR2 FYNNEI come from the germline V gene. The CDR3 sequence is CARSAGVNSGNTIYF. The CDR3 region has the DNA TGTGCCAGAAGTGCAGGGGTTAACTCTGGAAACACCATATATTTT.

This clonotype was observed at least ten times. V usage is TRBV6-1 and J usage is TRBJ1-6, with 8 bases fitting TRBD1. Per germline, CDR1 MNHNS and CDR2 SASEGT. The CDR3 is made up of 14 amino acids. J lost 8 bases, V lost 1 base, and 1 base had no gene match. The CDR3 here is CASSEDRGYSPLHF. DNA for the CDR3: TGTGCCAGCAGTGAAGACAGGGGGTATTCACCCCTCCACTTT.

The CDR3 nucleotides are TGTGCCAGCTCACCACCGACAGCCACAGATACGCAGTATTTT. Residues: CASSPPTATDTQYF. V and J are TRBV18 and TRBJ2-3, with D tentatively TRBD1 (5 bases). The V gene lost 0 bases and the J gene lost 2 bases, with 6 bases spanning the gap. There are 14 residues in the CDR3. Germline loops: CDR1 KGHSH, CDR2 LQKENI.

A few counts support this clonotype. The V call is TRBV29-1, the J call TRBJ1-1, with TRBD1 identical over 11 bases. V was pared by 7 bases and J by 5 bases, with 3 bases of the junction left unmatched. The length of the CDR3 is 12 residues. Germline loops: CDR1 SQVTM, CDR2 ANQGSEA. Written as DNA, the CDR3 is TGCAGCGGTGGACAGGGGGCAACTGAAGCTTTCTTT. Translation gives CSGGQGATEAFF.

This clonotype was seen repeatedly, ten times or more. The chain has TRBV20-1 and TRBJ1-5; D gene unclear. CDR3 length equals 15 residues. Trimming removed 0 bases from V and 9 bases from J, with 18 bases in between. CDR1 is DFQATT, CDR2 SNEGSKA, per germline (reference sequence). Here the CDR3 reads CSARDAAAQMGPQHF. The CDR3 DNA follows: TGCAGTGCTAGAGACGCGGCAGCCCAAATGGGGCCCCAGCATTTT.

This clonotype was detected ten times or more. The gene calls are TRBV2 and TRBJ2-3, with 11 nucleotides matching TRBD1. After removal of 8 bases from V and 8 bases from J, the junction contained 12 bases not matched to a gene. CDR1 SNHLY and CDR2 FYNNEI come from the germline V gene. This CDR3 spans 15 amino acids. The chain's CDR3 is CASREPGQGGGTQYF. In DNA form, the CDR3 reads TGTGCCAGCCGCGAACCGGGACAGGGGGGAGGTACGCAGTATTTT.

This clonotype was recorded a few times. The V gene is TRBV7-9, the J gene TRBJ1-2; the D gene is possibly TRBD1 (6 bases). The CDR3 has 16 residues. Between the trimmed V and J ends, which lost 5 bases and 0 bases, there was a span of 16 bases. Germline V CDR1 and CDR2: SEHNR, FQNEAQ (reference sequence). CDR3 in DNA: TGTGCCAGCAGCCCATCCACAGGGATGACTAACTATGGCTACACCTTC. Protein sequence: CASSPSTGMTNYGYTF.